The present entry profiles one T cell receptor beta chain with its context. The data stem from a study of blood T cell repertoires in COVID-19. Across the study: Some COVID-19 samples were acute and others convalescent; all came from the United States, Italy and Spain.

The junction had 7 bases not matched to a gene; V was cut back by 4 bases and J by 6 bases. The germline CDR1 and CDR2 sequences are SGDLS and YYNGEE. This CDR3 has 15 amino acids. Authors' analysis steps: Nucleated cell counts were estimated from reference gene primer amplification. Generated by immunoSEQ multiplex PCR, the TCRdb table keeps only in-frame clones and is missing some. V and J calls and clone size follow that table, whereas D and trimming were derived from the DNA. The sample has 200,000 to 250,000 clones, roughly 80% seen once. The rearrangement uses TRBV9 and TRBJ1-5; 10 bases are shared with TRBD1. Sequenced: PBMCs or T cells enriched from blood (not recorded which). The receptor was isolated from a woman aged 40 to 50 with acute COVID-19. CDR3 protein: CASSRDRGPGQPQHF. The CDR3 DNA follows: TGTGCCAGCAGCCGTGACAGGGGGCCAGGTCAGCCCCAGCATTTT.